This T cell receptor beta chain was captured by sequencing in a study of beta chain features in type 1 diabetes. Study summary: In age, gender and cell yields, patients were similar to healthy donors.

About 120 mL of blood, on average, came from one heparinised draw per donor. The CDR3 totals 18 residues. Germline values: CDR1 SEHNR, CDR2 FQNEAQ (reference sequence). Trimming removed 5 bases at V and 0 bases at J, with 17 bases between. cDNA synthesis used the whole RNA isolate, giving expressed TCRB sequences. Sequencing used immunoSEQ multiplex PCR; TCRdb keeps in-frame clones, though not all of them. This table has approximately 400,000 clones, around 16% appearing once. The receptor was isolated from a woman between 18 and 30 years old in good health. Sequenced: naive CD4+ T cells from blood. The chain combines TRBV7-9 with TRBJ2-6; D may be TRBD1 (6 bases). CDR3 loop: CASSPVGTFGSGANVLTF. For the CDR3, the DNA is TGTGCCAGCAGCCCAGTGGGGACATTCGGCTCTGGGGCCAACGTCCTGACTTTC.